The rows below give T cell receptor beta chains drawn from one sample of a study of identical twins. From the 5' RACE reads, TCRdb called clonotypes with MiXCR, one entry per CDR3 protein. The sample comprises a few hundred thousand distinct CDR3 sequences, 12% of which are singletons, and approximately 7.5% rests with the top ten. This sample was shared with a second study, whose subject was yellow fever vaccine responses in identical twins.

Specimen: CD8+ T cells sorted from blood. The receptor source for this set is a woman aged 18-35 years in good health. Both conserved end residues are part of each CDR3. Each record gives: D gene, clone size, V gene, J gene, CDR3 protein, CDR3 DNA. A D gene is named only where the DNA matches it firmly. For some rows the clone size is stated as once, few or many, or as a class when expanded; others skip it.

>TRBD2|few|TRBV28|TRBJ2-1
CASASGRVYNEQFF
TGTGCCAGTGCTAGCGGGAGAGTCTACAATGAGCAGTTCTTC
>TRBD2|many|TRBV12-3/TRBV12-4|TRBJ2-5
CASSLLAGLVETQYF
TGTGCCAGCAGTTTACTAGCGGGATTGGTTGAGACCCAGTACTTC
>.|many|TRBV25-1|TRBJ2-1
CASSEIRAQFF
TGTGCCAGCAGTGAGATTAGAGCGCAGTTCTTC
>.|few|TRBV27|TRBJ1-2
CATRKGHGYTF
TGTGCCACCAGGAAGGGACATGGCTACACCTTC
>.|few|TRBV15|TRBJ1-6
CATSLNRGYGSPLHF
TGTGCCACCAGCCTAAACCGGGGCTACGGCTCACCCCTCCACTTT
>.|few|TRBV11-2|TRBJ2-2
CASSPGRQGGYTGELFF
TGTGCCAGCAGCCCTGGGCGGCAGGGCGGGTACACCGGGGAGCTGTTTTTT
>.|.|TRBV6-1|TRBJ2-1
CATIKPGYNQQFF
TGTGCCACTATTAAACCCGGGTACAATCAGCAGTTCTTC
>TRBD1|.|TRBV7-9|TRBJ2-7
CASRGQGATFYEQYF
TGTGCCAGCAGGGGACAGGGGGCAACGTTCTACGAGCAGTACTTC
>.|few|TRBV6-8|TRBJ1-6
CARPCSNSPLHF
TGTGCCAGACCGTGTAGTAATTCACCCCTCCACTTT
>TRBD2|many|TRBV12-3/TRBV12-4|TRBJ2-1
CASSLRAGRPYNEQFF
TGTGCCAGCAGTTTAAGAGCGGGAAGGCCCTACAATGAGCAGTTCTTC
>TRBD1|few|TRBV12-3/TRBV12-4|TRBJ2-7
CASSDRDSPYEQYF
TGTGCCAGCAGTGACAGGGATAGTCCCTACGAGCAGTACTTC
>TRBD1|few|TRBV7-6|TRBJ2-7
CASSLAPLDRGSYEQYF
TGTGCCAGCAGCTTAGCGCCTCTGGACAGGGGATCCTACGAGCAGTACTTC
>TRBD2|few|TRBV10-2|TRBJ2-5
CASSDPTSGLEETQYF
TGCGCCAGCAGTGACCCGACTAGCGGGCTTGAAGAGACCCAGTACTTC
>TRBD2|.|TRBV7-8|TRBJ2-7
CASSPLPLLAGVHEQYF
TGTGCCAGCAGCCCCCTCCCCCTCTTAGCGGGAGTCCACGAGCAGTACTTC
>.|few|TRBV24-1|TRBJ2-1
CATSSGPYNEQFF
TGTGCCACCAGCTCGGGACCATACAATGAGCAGTTCTTC
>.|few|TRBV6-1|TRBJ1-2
CASPPRDHGYTF
TGTGCCAGCCCCCCGCGGGATCATGGCTACACCTTC
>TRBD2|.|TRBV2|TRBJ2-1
CASSELGLAGDDEQFF
TGTGCCAGCAGTGAACTGGGACTAGCGGGGGATGATGAGCAGTTCTTC
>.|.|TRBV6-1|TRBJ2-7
CASSAGNDVYEQYF
TGTGCCAGCAGTGCGGGGAATGATGTCTACGAGCAGTACTTC
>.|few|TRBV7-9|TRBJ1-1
CASSLDYSLDWTEAFF
TGTGCCAGCAGCTTAGACTATTCACTGGATTGGACTGAAGCTTTCTTT
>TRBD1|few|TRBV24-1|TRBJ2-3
CATSDSDRASTDTQYF
TGTGCCACCAGTGACTCGGACAGGGCTAGCACAGATACGCAGTATTTT
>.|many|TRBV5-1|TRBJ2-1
CASREYYNEQFF
TGCGCCAGCAGGGAGTATTACAATGAGCAGTTCTTC
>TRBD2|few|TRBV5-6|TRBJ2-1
CASSFTSGVPSYNEQFF
TGTGCCAGCAGCTTTACTAGCGGGGTACCCTCCTACAATGAGCAGTTCTTC
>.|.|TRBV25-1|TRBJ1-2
CASSENRRFYGYTF
TGTGCCAGCAGTGAGAACAGGAGATTCTATGGCTACACCTTC
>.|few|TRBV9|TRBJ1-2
CASSVEGLNGYTF
TGTGCCAGCAGCGTAGAAGGGTTGAATGGCTACACCTTC
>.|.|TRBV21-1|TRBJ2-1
CASSRRSPGPYNEQFF
TGTGCCAGCAGCAGACGTTCCCCGGGACCCTACAATGAGCAGTTCTTC
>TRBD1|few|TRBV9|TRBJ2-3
CASSDGTGGGTDTQYF
TGTGCCAGCAGCGACGGGACAGGGGGTGGCACAGATACGCAGTATTTT
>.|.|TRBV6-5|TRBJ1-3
CASSYRREGVWFSGNTIYF
TGTGCCAGCAGTTACCGACGGGAGGGGGTTTGGTTTTCTGGAAACACCATATATTTT
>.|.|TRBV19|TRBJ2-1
CASRPDSNNEQFF
TGTGCCAGTAGACCGGACTCAAACAATGAGCAGTTCTTC
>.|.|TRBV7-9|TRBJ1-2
CASSPTMQEINYGYTF
TGTGCCAGCAGCCCCACAATGCAGGAGATAAACTATGGCTACACCTTC
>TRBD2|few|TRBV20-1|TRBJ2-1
CSARDGLAGGYEQFF
TGCAGTGCTAGAGATGGTCTAGCGGGAGGCTATGAGCAGTTCTTC
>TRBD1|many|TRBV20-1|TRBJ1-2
CSARTGVDYGYTF
TGCAGTGCTCGGACAGGGGTAGACTATGGCTACACCTTC
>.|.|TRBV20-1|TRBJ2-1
CSARGWRGYSYNEQFF
TGCAGTGCCAGGGGTTGGCGGGGTTACTCCTACAATGAGCAGTTCTTC
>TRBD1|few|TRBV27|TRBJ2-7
CASSTTGVDYEQYF
TGTGCCAGCAGTACTACAGGGGTTGATTACGAGCAGTACTTC
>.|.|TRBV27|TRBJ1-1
CASSISGNTEAFF
TGTGCCAGCAGTATCTCGGGGAACACTGAAGCTTTCTTT
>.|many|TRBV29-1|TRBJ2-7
CSVDGRSSYEQYF
TGCAGCGTTGATGGTCGGAGCTCCTACGAGCAGTACTTC
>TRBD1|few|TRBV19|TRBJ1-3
CASSTDRSSGNTIYF
TGTGCCAGTAGTACGGACAGGTCCTCTGGAAACACCATATATTTT
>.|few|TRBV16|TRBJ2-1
CASSQSEALEPPAQFF
TGTGCCAGCAGCCAATCGGAAGCCCTCGAGCCTCCCGCCCAGTTCTTC
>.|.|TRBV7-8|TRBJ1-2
CASSLNTELYGYTF
TGTGCCAGCAGCCTAAATACAGAACTCTATGGCTACACCTTC
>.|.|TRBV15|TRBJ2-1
CATSRADAGSYNEQFF
TGTGCCACCAGCAGAGCGGATGCGGGGTCCTACAATGAGCAGTTCTTC
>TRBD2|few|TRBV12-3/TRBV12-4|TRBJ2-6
CASSLGTSVFSGANVLTF
TGTGCCAGCAGTTTAGGGACTAGCGTTTTCTCTGGGGCCAACGTCCTGACTTTC